The TCR beta chain under discussion was sequenced for a study of T cell repertoires in cytomegalovirus infection. About the study: Public TCR beta signatures marked donors with CMV infection and the matching HLA.

This clonotype was seen only a few times. Its antigen is undetermined. This CDR3 has 14 residues. V was trimmed by 2 bases and J by 0 bases, leaving 7 bases between them. Germline V gene lookup returns CDR1 MNHEY and CDR2 SVGAGI. Study results and caveats: Clonotypes of TCR beta that were HLA-C-restricted and CMV-specific dominated the ex vivo response.

TCRdb reprocessed the reads via MiXCR and lists one record per CDR3 protein. The sample has roughly 730,000 distinct CDR3 sequences, roughly a third seen once. This sequence joins TRBV6-5 and TRBJ1-1; D is unresolved. Sequenced material: cultured PBMCs, taken from culture after CMV antigen stimulation. The receptor was isolated from a human donor in good health (CMV status not recorded). Some clones in this sample may be carry-over from other donors' samples. The CDR3 here is CASSYGSVNTEAFF. The CDR3, as DNA: TGTGCCAGCAGTTACGGTTCTGTGAACACTGAAGCTTTCTTT.